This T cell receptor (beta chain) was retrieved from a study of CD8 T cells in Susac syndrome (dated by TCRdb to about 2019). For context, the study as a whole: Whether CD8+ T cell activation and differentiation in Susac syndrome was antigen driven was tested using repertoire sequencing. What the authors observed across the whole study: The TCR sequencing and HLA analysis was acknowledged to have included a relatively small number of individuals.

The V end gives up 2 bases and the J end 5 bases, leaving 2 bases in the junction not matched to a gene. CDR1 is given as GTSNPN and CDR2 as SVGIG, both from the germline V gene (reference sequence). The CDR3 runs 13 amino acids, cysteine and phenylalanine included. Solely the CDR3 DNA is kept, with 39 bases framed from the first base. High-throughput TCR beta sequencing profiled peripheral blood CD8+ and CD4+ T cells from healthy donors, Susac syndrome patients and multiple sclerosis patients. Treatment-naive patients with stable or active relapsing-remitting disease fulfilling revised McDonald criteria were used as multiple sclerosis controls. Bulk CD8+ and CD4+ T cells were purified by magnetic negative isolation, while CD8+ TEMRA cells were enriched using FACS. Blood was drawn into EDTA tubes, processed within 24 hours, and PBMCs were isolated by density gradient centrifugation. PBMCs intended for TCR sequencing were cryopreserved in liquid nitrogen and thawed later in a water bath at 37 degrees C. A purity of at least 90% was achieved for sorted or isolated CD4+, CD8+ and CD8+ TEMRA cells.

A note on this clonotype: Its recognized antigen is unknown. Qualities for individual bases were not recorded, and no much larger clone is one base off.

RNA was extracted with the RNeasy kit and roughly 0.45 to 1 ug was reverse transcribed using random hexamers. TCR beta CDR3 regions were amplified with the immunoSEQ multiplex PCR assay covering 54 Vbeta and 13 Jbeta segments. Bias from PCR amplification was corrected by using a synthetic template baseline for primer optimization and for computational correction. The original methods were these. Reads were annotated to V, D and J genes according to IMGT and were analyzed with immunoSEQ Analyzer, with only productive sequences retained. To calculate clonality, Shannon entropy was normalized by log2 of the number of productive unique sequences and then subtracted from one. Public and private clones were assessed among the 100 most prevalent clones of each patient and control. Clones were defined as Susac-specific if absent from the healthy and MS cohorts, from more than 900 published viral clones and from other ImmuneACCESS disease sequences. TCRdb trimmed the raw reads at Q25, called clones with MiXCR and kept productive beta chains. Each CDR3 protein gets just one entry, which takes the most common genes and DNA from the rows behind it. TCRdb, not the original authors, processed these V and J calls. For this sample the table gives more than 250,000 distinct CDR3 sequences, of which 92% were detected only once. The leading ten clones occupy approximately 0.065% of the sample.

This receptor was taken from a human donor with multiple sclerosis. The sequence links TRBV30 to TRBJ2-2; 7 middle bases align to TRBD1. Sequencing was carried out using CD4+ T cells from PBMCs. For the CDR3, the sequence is CAWSSQGTGELFF. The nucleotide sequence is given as TGTGCCTGGAGTTCACAGGGGACCGGGGAGCTGTTTTTT.